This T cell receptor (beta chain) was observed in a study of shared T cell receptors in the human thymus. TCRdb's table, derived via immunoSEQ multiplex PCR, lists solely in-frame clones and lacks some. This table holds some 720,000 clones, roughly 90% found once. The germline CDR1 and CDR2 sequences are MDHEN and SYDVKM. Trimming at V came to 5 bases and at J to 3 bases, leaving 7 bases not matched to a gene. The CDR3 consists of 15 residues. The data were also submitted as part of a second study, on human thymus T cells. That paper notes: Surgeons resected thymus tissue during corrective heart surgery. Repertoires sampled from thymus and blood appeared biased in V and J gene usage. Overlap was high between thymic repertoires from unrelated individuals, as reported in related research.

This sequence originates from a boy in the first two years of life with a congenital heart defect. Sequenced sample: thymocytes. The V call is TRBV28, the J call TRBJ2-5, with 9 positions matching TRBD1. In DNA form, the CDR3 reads TGTGCCAGCAGTAGCTCGGACAGGGGAGAAGAGACCCAGTACTTC. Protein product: CASSSSDRGEETQYF.